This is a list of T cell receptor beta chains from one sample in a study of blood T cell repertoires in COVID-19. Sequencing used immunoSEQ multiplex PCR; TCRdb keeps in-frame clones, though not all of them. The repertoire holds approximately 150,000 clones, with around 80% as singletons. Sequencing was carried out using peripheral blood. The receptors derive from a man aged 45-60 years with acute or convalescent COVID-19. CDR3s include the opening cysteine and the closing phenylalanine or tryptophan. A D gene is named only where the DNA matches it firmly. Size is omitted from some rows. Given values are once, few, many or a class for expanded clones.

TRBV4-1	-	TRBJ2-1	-	TGCGCCAGCAGCCAAGAGAGGTACAATGAGCAGTTCTTC	CASSQERYNEQFF
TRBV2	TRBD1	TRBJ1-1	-	TGTGCCAGCAGTCGTGACAGGGGGGGGAGGACTGAAGCTTTCTTT	CASSRDRGGRTEAFF
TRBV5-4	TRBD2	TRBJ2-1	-	TGTGCCAGCAGCTTCCCGGCGGGGGGGCCCTACAATGAGCAGTTCTTC	CASSFPAGGPYNEQFF
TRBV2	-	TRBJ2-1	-	TGTGCCAGCAGGTATTGGAGTGATAACAATGAGCAGTTCTTC	CASRYWSDNNEQFF
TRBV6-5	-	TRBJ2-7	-	TGTGCCAGCAGTAAAAGTGGGACAAATTACGAGCAGTACTTC	CASSKSGTNYEQYF
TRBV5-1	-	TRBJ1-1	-	TGCGCCAGCAGCTTGGCGGGCCAGGGGACTGAAGCTTTCTTT	CASSLAGQGTEAFF
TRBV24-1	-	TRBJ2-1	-	TGTGCCACCAGTGACGCGGGACAGAGCTCCTACAATGAGCAGTTCTTC	CATSDAGQSSYNEQFF
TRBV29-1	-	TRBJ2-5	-	TGCAGCGGGGGGGACACGACGGAGACCCAGTACTTC	CSGGDTTETQYF
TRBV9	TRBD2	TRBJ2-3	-	TGTGCCAGCAGCGCCCTGTTAGGCGGGGGGGTGGCAGATACGCAGTATTTT	CASSALLGGGVADTQYF
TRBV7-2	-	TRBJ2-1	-	TGTGCCAGCAGCGCCCAAACAGGGAGCGAGCAGTTCTTC	CASSAQTGSEQFF
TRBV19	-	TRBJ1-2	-	TGTGCCAGTAGTCCCCGCCCAGTCGCAGCCTCTGCGGGATACTATGGCTACACCTTC	CASSPRPVAASAGYYGYTF
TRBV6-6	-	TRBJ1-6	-	TGTGCCAGCAGTGTGACAGGAAATTCACCCCTCCACTTT	CASSVTGNSPLHF
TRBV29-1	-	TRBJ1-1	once	TGCAGCGCGGGGGATGAGGACACTGAAGCTTTCTTT	CSAGDEDTEAFF
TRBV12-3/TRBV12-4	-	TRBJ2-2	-	TGTGCCAGCAGGCAGGGTGGTACCGGGGAGCTGTTTTTT	CASRQGGTGELFF
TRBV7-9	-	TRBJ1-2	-	TGTGCCAGCAGCCTCTGGACAGATGGCTACACCTTC	CASSLWTDGYTF
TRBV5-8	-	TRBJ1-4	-	TGTGCCAGCAGCTTGGATATGACGGGGGATAATGAAAAACTGTTTTTT	CASSLDMTGDNEKLFF
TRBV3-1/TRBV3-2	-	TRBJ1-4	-	TGTGCCAGCAGCCAAGTTTCGGGCGGGAGGGGAAAACTGTTTTTT	CASSQVSGGRGKLFF
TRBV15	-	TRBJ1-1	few	TGTGCCACCAGTACCCCGGGAGGGACTGAAGCTTTCTTT	CATSTPGGTEAFF
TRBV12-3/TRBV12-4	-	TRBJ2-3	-	TGTGCCAGCAGCTCCCTCGGCACAGATACGCAGTATTTT	CASSSLGTDTQYF
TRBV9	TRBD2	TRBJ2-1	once	TGTGCCAGCAGCGAAAGTTCTAGCGGGGGGCCCCTCTCTTATGAGCAGTTCTTC	CASSESSSGGPLSYEQFF
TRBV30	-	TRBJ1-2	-	TGTGCCTGGAGTCCCCGGGACACAGGCTACACCTTC	CAWSPRDTGYTF
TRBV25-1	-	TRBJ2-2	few	TGTGCCAGCCAAGCCAGGGGCGCAGGCGGGGAGCTGTTTTTT	CASQARGAGGELFF
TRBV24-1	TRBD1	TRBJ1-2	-	TGTGCCACCAGTGACCCCGGGACAGGGGACGTCTATGGCTACACCTTC	CATSDPGTGDVYGYTF
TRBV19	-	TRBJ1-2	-	TGTGCCAGTAGTACCGGCGGGGATAGGAACTATGGCTACACCTTC	CASSTGGDRNYGYTF
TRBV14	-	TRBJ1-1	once	TGTGCCAGCAGCCAGCTAGGAAAGGGGGTCGCGATGAACACTGAAGCTTTCTTT	CASSQLGKGVAMNTEAFF
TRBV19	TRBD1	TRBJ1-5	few	TGTGCCAGTACCGGGACAGGTGGAGGGCAGCCCCAGCATTTT	CASTGTGGGQPQHF
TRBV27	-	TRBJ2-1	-	TGTGCCAGCAGATACAGGGCCTTATACGCCTACAATGAACAGTTCTTC	CASRYRALYAYNEQFF
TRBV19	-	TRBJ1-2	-	TGTGCCAGTCAGGATAACTATGGCTACACCTTC	CASQDNYGYTF
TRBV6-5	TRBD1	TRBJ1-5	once	TGTGCCAGCAGGGGGACAGGTTCTTCTCAGCCCCAGCATTTT	CASRGTGSSQPQHF
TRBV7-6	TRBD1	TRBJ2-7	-	TGTGCCAGCAGCTTAGAGACAGGGGCTTCCTACGAGCAGTACTTC	CASSLETGASYEQYF
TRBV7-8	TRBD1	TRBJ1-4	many	TGTGCCAGCAGCTTATCCCGGACAGGGGGTCGAAATGAAAAACTGTTTTTT	CASSLSRTGGRNEKLFF
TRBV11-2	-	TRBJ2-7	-	TGTGCCAGCAGCTTAGACAGGGGACCCTACGAGCAGTACTTC	CASSLDRGPYEQYF
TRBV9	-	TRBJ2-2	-	TGTGCCAGCATGGCCTCGAACACCGGGGAGCTGTTTTTT	CASMASNTGELFF
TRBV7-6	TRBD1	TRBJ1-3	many	TGTGCCAGCAGCAGGGCCGGGACAGGCCTCTCTGGAAACACCATATATTTT	CASSRAGTGLSGNTIYF
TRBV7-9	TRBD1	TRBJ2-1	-	TGTGCCAGCAGCCCAGGGACAGGGGTTCACAATGAGCAGTTCTTC	CASSPGTGVHNEQFF
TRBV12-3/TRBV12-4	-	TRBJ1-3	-	TGTGCCAGCAGTTTGATGCAGGGAAACACCATATATTTT	CASSLMQGNTIYF
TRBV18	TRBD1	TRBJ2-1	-	TGTGCCAGCTCCTGGGACAGCCACAGCTCCTACAATGAGCAGTTCTTC	CASSWDSHSSYNEQFF
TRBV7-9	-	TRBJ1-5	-	TGTGCCAGCAGCTTAGGGGCAGGGGAGCCTCAGCCCCAGCATTTT	CASSLGAGEPQPQHF
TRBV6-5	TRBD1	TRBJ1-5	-	TGTGCCAGCAGTACGCGACAGGGATTCAATCAGCCCCAGCATTTT	CASSTRQGFNQPQHF
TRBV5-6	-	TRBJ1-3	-	TGTGCCAGCAGCTTGGTTGGGCTCTCCGGAAACACCATATATTTT	CASSLVGLSGNTIYF
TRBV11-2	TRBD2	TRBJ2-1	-	TGTGCCAGCAGCTCTTTTCTTGCGGGGGGGCCGTCCACCTACAATGAGCAGTTCTTC	CASSSFLAGGPSTYNEQFF
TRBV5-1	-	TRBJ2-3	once	TGCGCCAGCAGCCGGGGGACTCCTAACACAGATACGCAGTATTTT	CASSRGTPNTDTQYF
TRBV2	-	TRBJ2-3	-	TGTGCCAGCAGTCCTAGGGACACGGTAGATACGCAGTATTTT	CASSPRDTVDTQYF
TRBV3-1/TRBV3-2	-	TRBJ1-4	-	TGTGCCAGCAGCTCCCAGGGAAACCAGCTTAATGAAAAACTGTTTTTT	CASSSQGNQLNEKLFF
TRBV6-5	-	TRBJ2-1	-	TGTGCCAGCAGTTACTCGGTCGGACAGTACAATGAGCAGTTCTTC	CASSYSVGQYNEQFF
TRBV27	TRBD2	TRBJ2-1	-	TGTGCCAGCAGTTTCGCCGGGGGGAGCTCCTACAATGAGCAGTTCTTC	CASSFAGGSSYNEQFF
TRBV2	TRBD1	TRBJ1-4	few	TGTGCCAGCAGTGAATTGGGACAGGTAGAAAAACTGTTTTTT	CASSELGQVEKLFF
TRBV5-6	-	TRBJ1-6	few	TGTGCCAGCAGCTTGGGTGCCGGAGATTCACCCCTCCACTTT	CASSLGAGDSPLHF
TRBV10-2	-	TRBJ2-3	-	TGCGCCAGCAGTGATAAAGATACGCAGTATTTT	CASSDKDTQYF
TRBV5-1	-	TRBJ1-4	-	TGCGCCAGCAGGGAGGGAGCAACTAATGAAAAACTGTTTTTT	CASREGATNEKLFF
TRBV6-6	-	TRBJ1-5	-	TGTGCCAGCAGTTACTCGGCAGGGTATAGCAATCAGCCCCAGCATTTT	CASSYSAGYSNQPQHF
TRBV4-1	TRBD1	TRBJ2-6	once	TGCGCCAGCAGGCCAGGGGGCGCATACGGGGCCAACGTCCTGACTTTC	CASRPGGAYGANVLTF
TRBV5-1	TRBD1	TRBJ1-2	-	TGCGCCAGCGCTAGAACCACCGACAGGGGTGGTGGCTACACCTTC	CASARTTDRGGGYTF